Described below is a single T cell receptor beta chain sequence and its context. The data stem from a study of blood T cell repertoires in COVID-19. Study-level background: PBMCs, B-cell-depleted T cells, or T cells were the source of the cDNA or gDNA that made up the material.

Seattle's enrolled individuals joined amid active infection and were then monitored longitudinally. As originally analysed: Reference gene primer amplification in the assay estimated nucleated cell counts. Only in-frame clones appear in the TCRdb table, and some are missing; sequencing was by immunoSEQ multiplex PCR. V, J and clone size reflect that table, while D and trimming were determined from the DNA. This table has around 190,000 clones, approximately 91% appearing once. The receptor was derived from a man aged 50-60 years with COVID-19, enrolled during active disease. Material for sequencing was peripheral blood.

The CDR3 DNA sequence: TGTGCCAGCAGTTTAAGCCGGACCACTATAGGGGGCATGAACACTGAAGCTTTCTTT. Its translation: CASSLSRTTIGGMNTEAFF. The chain combines TRBV27 with TRBJ1-1, with 7 bases fitting TRBD1. Trimming cost V 2 bases and J 0 bases; bases outside gene matches: 15. Germline CDR1 MNHEY, CDR2 SMNVEV (reference sequence). The CDR3 runs 19 residues.